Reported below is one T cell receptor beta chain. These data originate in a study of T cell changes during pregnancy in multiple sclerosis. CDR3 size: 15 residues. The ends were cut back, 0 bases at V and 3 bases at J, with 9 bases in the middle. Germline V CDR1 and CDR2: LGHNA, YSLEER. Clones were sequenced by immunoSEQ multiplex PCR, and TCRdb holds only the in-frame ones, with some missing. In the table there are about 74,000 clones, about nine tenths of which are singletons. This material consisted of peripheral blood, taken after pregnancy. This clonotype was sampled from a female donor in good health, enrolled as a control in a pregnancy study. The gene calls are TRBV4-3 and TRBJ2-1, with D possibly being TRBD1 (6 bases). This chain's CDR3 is CASSQERDIYNEQFF. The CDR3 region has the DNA TGCGCCAGCAGCCAAGAGAGGGACATCTACAATGAGCAGTTCTTC.